Ten or more counts support the clone carrying this T cell receptor (beta chain). Its target is not known. These data come from a study of human T cells and chemical hapten exposure. Study information: Donors were sensitized with 2% DPC on the upper inner arm. Study outcomes and limitations: Alopecia affecting every donor means their immune response may not match healthy people's.

Using its own MiXCR run on the RACE reads, TCRdb lists one record per CDR3 protein. The sample records about 82,000 distinct CDR3 sequences, less than 8% being singletons. The time point here: patch test 2, 6 weeks after DPC sensitization. Treatment indicated: therapeutic diphenylcyclopropenone sensitization with weekly scalp DPC. Here the sequenced sample was whole blood, taken in connection with sensitization to the hapten diphenylcyclopropenone (DPC). This sequence originates from a woman aged 25 to 39 with alopecia areata. Some clones in this sample may be carry-over from other donors' samples.

This CDR3 is CASSNGLAAYEQYF. The DNA of the CDR3 is TGCGCCAGCAGCAACGGACTAGCGGCCTACGAGCAGTACTTC. The genes are TRBV5-1 and TRBJ2-7; 10 bases fit TRBD2. Germline loops: CDR1 SGHRS, CDR2 YFSETQ. V dropped 4 bases and J dropped 2; count of bases not matched to a gene: 3. The CDR3 extends over 14 amino acids.